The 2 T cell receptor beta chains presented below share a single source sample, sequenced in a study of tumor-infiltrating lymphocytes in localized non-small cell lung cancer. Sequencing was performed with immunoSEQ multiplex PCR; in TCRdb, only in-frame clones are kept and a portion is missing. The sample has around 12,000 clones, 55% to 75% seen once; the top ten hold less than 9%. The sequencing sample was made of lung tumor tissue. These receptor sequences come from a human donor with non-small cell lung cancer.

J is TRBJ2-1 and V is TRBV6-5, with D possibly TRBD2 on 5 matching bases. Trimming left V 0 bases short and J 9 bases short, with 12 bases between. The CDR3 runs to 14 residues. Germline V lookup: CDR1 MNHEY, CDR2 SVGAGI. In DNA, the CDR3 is TGTGCCAGCAGTTACTCGTTTGGTGGGAGTGAGCAGTTCTTC. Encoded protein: CASSYSFGGSEQFF.

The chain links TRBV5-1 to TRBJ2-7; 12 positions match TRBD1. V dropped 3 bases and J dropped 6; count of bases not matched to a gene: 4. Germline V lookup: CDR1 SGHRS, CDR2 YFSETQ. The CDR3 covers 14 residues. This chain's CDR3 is CASSWGQGASEQYF. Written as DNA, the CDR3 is TGCGCCAGCAGCTGGGGACAGGGGGCAAGCGAGCAGTACTTC.